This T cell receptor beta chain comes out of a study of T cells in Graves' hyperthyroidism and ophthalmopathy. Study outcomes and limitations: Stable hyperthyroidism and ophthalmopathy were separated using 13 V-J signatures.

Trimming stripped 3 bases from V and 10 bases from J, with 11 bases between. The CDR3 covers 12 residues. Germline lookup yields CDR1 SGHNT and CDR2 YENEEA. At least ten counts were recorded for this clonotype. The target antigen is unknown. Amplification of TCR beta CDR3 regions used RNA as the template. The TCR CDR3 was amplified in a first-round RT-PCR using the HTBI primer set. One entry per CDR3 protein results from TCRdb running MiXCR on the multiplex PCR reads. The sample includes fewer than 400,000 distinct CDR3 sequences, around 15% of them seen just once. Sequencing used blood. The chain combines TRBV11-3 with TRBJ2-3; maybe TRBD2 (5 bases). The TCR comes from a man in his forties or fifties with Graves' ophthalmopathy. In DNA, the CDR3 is TGTGCCAGCAGCTTGGGAGAATCCGCGCAGTATTTT. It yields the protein CASSLGESAQYF.